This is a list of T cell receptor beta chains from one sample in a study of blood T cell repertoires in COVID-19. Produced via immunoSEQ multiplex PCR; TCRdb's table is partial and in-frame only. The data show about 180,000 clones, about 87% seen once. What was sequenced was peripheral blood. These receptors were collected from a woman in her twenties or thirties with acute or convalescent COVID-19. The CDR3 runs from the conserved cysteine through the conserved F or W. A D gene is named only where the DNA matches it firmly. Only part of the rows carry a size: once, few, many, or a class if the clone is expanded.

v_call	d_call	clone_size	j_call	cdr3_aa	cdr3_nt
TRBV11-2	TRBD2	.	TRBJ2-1	CASSFQGFASGNNEQFF	TGTGCCAGCAGCTTTCAGGGATTCGCTAGCGGGAACAATGAGCAGTTCTTC
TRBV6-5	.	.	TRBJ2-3	CASSQAGYTDTQYF	TGTGCCAGCAGCCAAGCAGGTTACACAGATACGCAGTATTTT
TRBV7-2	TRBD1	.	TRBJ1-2	CASSLRDSYYGYTF	TGTGCCAGCAGCTTGCGGGACAGCTACTATGGCTACACCTTC
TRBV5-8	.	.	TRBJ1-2	CASSPPTGRAIYGYTF	TGTGCCAGCAGCCCCCCAACAGGGAGGGCTATCTATGGCTACACCTTC
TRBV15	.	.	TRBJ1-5	CATSRSSQPQHF	TGTGCCACCAGCCGGTCGAGTCAGCCCCAGCATTTT
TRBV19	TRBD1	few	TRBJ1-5	CASTTGGNQPQHF	TGTGCCAGCACCACAGGGGGCAATCAGCCCCAGCATTTT
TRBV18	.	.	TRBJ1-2	CASSPDEGIAGYTF	TGTGCCAGCTCTCCCGACGAGGGAATTGCTGGCTACACCTTC
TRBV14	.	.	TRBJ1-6	CASSQVIRTSEGPLHF	TGTGCCAGCAGCCAAGTTATTAGGACTTCGGAGGGACCCCTCCACTTT
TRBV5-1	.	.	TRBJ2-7	CASSFQGNEQYF	TGCGCCAGCAGCTTCCAGGGAAACGAGCAGTACTTC
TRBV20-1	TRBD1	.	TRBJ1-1	CSASPGTGGGTEAFF	TGCAGTGCCAGTCCCGGGACAGGGGGTGGCACTGAAGCTTTCTTT
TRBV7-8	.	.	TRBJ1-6	CASSFSNSPLHF	TGTGCCAGCAGCTTCTCCAATTCACCCCTCCACTTT
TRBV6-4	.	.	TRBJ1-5	CAMLTGNNQPQHF	TGTGCCATGCTTACAGGCAACAATCAGCCCCAGCATTTT
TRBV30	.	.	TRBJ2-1	CAWSGGPANEQFF	TGTGCCTGGAGCGGAGGACCGGCAAATGAGCAGTTCTTC
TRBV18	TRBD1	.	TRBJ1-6	CASKGTGNSPLHF	TGTGCCAGCAAGGGGACAGGGAATTCACCCCTCCACTTT
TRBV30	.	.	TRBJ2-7	CAWAWTGNSYEQYF	TGTGCCTGGGCATGGACGGGGAACTCCTACGAGCAGTACTTC
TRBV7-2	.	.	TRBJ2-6	CASSDQQISGANVLTF	TGTGCCAGCAGCGATCAACAGATCTCTGGGGCCAACGTCCTGACTTTC
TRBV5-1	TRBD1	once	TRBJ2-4	CASSLGTGESDIQYF	TGCGCCAGCAGCTTGGGGACAGGGGAGTCGGACATTCAGTACTTC
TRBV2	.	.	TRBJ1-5	CASSERLEDQPQHF	TGTGCCAGCAGTGAAAGGCTTGAGGATCAGCCCCAGCATTTT
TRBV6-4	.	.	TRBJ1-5	CASSVEWDQPQHF	TGTGCCAGCAGTGTGGAGTGGGATCAGCCCCAGCATTTT
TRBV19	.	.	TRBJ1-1	CASSMSGDTEAFF	TGTGCCAGTAGTATGTCGGGAGACACTGAAGCTTTCTTT
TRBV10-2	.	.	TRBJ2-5	CASSAQGKTTQYF	TGCGCCAGCAGTGCCCAGGGAAAGACGACCCAGTACTTC
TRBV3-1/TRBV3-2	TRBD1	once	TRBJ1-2	CASSQSGGLYGYTF	TGTGCCAGCAGCCAATCAGGGGGCCTGTATGGCTACACCTTC
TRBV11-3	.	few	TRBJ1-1	CASSFELNTEAFF	TGTGCCAGCAGCTTCGAGCTGAACACTGAAGCTTTCTTT
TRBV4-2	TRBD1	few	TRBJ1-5	CASSQDTGGFSNQPQHF	TGTGCCAGCAGCCAAGATACAGGGGGCTTTAGCAATCAGCCCCAGCATTTT
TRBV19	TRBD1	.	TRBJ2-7	CASSLGQGAYEQYF	TGTGCCAGTAGTCTGGGACAGGGGGCCTACGAGCAGTACTTC
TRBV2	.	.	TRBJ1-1	CASRENTEAFF	TGTGCCAGCCGGGAGAACACTGAAGCTTTCTTT
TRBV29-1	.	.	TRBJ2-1	CSVGTTPYNEQFF	TGCAGCGTTGGGACTACCCCTTACAATGAGCAGTTCTTC
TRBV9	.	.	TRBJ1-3	CASSAGLGNTIYF	TGTGCCAGCAGCGCAGGGCTAGGAAACACCATATATTTT
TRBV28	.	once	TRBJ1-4	CASRGASSDEKLFF	TGTGCCAGCCGGGGGGCGTCAAGTGATGAAAAACTGTTTTTT
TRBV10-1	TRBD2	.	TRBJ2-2	CASSDGLAGDSNTGELFF	TGCGCCAGCAGTGACGGACTAGCGGGAGACTCGAACACCGGGGAGCTGTTTTTT
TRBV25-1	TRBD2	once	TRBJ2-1	CASSGTSGPFYNEQFF	TGTGCCAGCAGCGGGACTAGCGGGCCCTTCTACAATGAGCAGTTCTTC
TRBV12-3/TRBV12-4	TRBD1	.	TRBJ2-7	CASSPQGAYEQYF	TGTGCCAGCAGCCCACAGGGGGCCTACGAGCAGTACTTC
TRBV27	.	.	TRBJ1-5	CASSLGGVHQPQHF	TGTGCCAGCAGTTTGGGGGGAGTGCATCAGCCCCAGCATTTT
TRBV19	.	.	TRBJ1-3	CASSWGPTDSGNTIYF	TGTGCCAGTAGTTGGGGTCCGACAGACTCTGGAAACACCATATATTTT
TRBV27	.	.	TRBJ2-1	CASNGALGSYNEQFF	TGTGCCAGCAATGGGGCCCTGGGCTCCTACAATGAGCAGTTCTTC
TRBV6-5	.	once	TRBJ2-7	CASRLEPRSYEQYF	TGTGCCAGCAGACTAGAACCTCGGAGCTACGAGCAGTACTTC
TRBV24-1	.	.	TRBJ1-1	CATSDPHQKAFF	TGTGCCACCAGTGACCCACACCAAAAAGCTTTCTTT
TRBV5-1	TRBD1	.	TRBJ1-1	CASSLAGTDGDITFF	TGCGCCAGCAGCTTGGCGGGGACAGACGGTGACATTACTTTCTTT
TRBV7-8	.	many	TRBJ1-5	CASSLAHSNQPQHF	TGTGCCAGCAGCTTAGCTCATAGCAATCAGCCCCAGCATTTT
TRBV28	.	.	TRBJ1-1	CATQGGWEGGTEAFF	TGTGCCACCCAGGGTGGATGGGAGGGCGGCACTGAAGCTTTCTTT
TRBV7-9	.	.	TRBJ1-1	CASSPGHFEAFF	TGTGCCAGCAGCCCAGGACACTTTGAAGCTTTCTTT
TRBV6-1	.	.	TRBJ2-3	CASSEVGRNPDTQYF	TGTGCCAGCAGTGAAGTTGGGAGGAATCCAGATACGCAGTATTTT
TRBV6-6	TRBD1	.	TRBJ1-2	CASSPTGRGGYTF	TGTGCCAGCAGTCCGACAGGGAGAGGTGGCTACACCTTC
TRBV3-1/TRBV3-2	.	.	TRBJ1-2	CASSQAGGPHGYTF	TGTGCCAGCAGCCAAGCTGGCGGGCCCCATGGCTACACCTTC
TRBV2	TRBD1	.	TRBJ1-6	CASTEQGALDSPLHF	TGTGCCAGCACCGAACAGGGGGCGTTGGATTCACCCCTCCACTTT